The 11 T cell receptor beta chains reported below all come from one sample, sequenced in a study of identical twins. One entry per CDR3 protein results from TCRdb running MiXCR on the 5' RACE reads. Of 400,000 to 600,000 distinct CDR3 sequences in the sample, 20% to 25% were seen once. This sample also appeared in a second study, on yellow fever vaccine responses in identical twins.

What was sequenced was CD4+ T cells sorted from blood. The receptors stem from a woman aged 18 to 35 in good health.

The table lists this clonotype with many counts. J is TRBJ2-1 and V is TRBV11-3, with a possible D match to TRBD1 (5 bases). Between the trimmed V and J ends, which lost 4 bases and 8 bases, there was a span of 15 bases. The germline V gene encodes CDR1 SGHNT and CDR2 YENEEA. This CDR3 spans 14 amino acids. The CDR3 DNA sequence: TGTGCCAGCAGCTCCGGACATAAAAACGATGAGCAGTTCTTC. Its protein is CASSSGHKNDEQFF. Full variable domain (remainder filled in from reference TRBV11-3 and TRBJ2-1): EAGVVQSPRYKIIEKKQPVAFWCNPISGHNTLYWYLQNLGQGPELLIRYENEEAVDDSQLPKDRFSAERLKGVDSTLKIQPAELGDSAVYLCASSSGHKNDEQFFGPGTRLTVL.

The V call is TRBV19, the J call TRBJ1-1; a possible D gene is TRBD1 (6 bases). Trimming stripped 5 bases from V and 8 bases from J, with 21 bases between. CDR3 length: 15 amino acids. Germline CDR1 and CDR2: LNHDA and SQIVND (reference sequence). The CDR3 region has the DNA TGTGCCAGTAGTGTATACCCGGATTACAGGGCGGAAGCTTTCTTT. The encoded protein is CASSVYPDYRAEAFF.

This clonotype was detected only a few times. The chain employs TRBV20-1 and TRBJ2-1, with a possible D match to TRBD1 (6 bases). The CDR3 runs to 13 residues. V lost 3 bases to trimming and J lost 6 bases, with 12 bases between them. Germline CDR1 reads DFQATT; CDR2 reads SNEGSKA (reference sequence). Written as DNA, the CDR3 is TGCAGTGCTAGTGTCAGAGGGGGCAATGAGCAGTTCTTC. The encoded protein is CSASVRGGNEQFF.

This clonotype was seen a handful of times. The rearrangement links TRBV12-5 to TRBJ2-3; 8 bases fit TRBD1. V shed 5 bases and J 2 bases; nucleotides not matched to a gene: 6. Germline V gene data show CDR1 as LGHNT and CDR2 as FRNRAP. The CDR3 loop spans 15 amino acids. The CDR3 sequence: CASGPGTGYTDTQYF. CDR3 coding DNA: TGTGCTAGTGGTCCCGGGACAGGATACACAGATACGCAGTATTTT.

This chain links TRBV7-2 with TRBJ2-1, with a possible D match to TRBD2 (6 bases). This CDR3 spans 13 amino acids. The V gene's germline CDR1 is SGHTA and CDR2 FQGNSA. Trimming removed 3 bases at V and 4 bases at J, with 7 bases between. CDR3 sequence reads: CASSLDYYNEQFF. For the CDR3, the DNA is TGTGCCAGCAGCTTGGACTATTACAATGAGCAGTTCTTC.

The rearrangement joins TRBV5-1 to TRBJ2-7; TRBD2 aligns across 7 bases. The CDR3 loop spans 16 amino acids. After removal of 0 bases from V and 5 bases from J, the junction contained 11 bases not matched to a gene. Germline CDR1 and CDR2: SGHRS and YFSETQ. DNA for the CDR3: TGCGCCAGCAGCTTGGGAGGGCGGGAGTATCGTAACGAGCAGTACTTC. The encoded protein is CASSLGGREYRNEQYF.

The chain employs TRBV28 and TRBJ2-1, with a tentative D call TRBD2 (6 bases). CDR3 size: 15 residues. Germline V gene data show CDR1 as MDHEN and CDR2 as SYDVKM. V lost 7 bases and J lost 9, with 22 bases in between. The CDR3 nucleotides are TGTGCCAGCACCGACTTGGGACTCGCCGGCTTTGAGCAGTTCTTC. This codes for CASTDLGLAGFEQFF.

The V call is TRBV24-1, the J call TRBJ2-3; no firm D call. Trimming stripped 6 bases from V and 1 base from J, with 19 bases between. Germline V CDR1 and CDR2: KGHDR, SFDVKD. This CDR3 is 17 amino acids long. The CDR3 DNA reads as TGTGCCACCAGTCCTAGAGTGCCCAACCCGGGCACAGATACGCAGTATTTT. Encoded protein: CATSPRVPNPGTDTQYF.

The chain is built from TRBV2 and TRBJ2-1; TRBD2 matches 13 bases. The CDR3 loop spans 19 amino acids. Losses at the gene ends were 2 bases for V and 8 bases for J; bases not matched to a gene: 15. Germline CDR1 reads SNHLY; CDR2 reads FYNNEI. CDR3 nucleotides: TGTGCCAGCAGTGAAACTTACCCGGGACTAGCGGGACCGCCCGATGAGCAGTTCTTC. It codes for CASSETYPGLAGPPDEQFF.

Ten or more counts support this clonotype. The V call is TRBV13, the J call TRBJ2-6; D unclear. CDR1 PRHDT and CDR2 FYEKMQ come from the germline V gene (reference sequence). The CDR3 loop spans 15 amino acids. V dropped 4 bases and J dropped 3 bases, with 10 bases sitting between them. The CDR3 sequence is CASSYLLSGANVLTF. The DNA of the CDR3 is TGTGCCAGCAGCTATCTTCTTAGTGGGGCCAACGTCCTGACTTTC. Variable domain in full (rest from reference TRBV13 and TRBJ2-6): AAGVIQSPRHLIKEKRETATLKCYPIPRHDTVYWYQQGPGQDPQFLISFYEKMQSDKGSIPDRFSAQQFSDYHSELNMSSLELGDSALYFCASSYLLSGANVLTFGAGSRLTVL.

The sample holds a few counts of this clonotype. V gene TRBV20-1 combines with J gene TRBJ1-4, with unresolved D. Germline loops: CDR1 DFQATT, CDR2 SNEGSKA (reference sequence). The CDR3 runs 13 residues. Trimming took off 3 bases at V and 2 bases at J, with 7 bases between the two ends. CDR3 nucleotide sequence: TGCAGTGCTAGTCGCCGTACTAATGAAAAACTGTTTTTT. This gives the protein CSASRRTNEKLFF.